This record concerns one T cell receptor beta chain sequence. Antigen specificity is unknown. cDNA libraries for TCR alpha and TCR beta, carrying sample barcodes and UMIs, came from 5'RACE with constant-segment primers. TCRdb reprocessed the 5' RACE reads with MiXCR, giving one entry per CDR3 protein. Of fewer than 250,000 distinct CDR3 sequences in the sample, about 10% are singletons; the top ten hold 3% to 3.5%. This specimen comes from a study of T-cell memory formation after mild COVID-19. About the study: TCR clusters were mostly confined to one donor each.

Study-level findings and limits: Day 37-peaking second-wave clones had unconfirmed SARS-CoV-2 specificity. Whereas later expanders leaned CD4+, clones contracting day 15 to 85 showed a balanced CD4/CD8 makeup.

Trimming removed 5 bases from V and 0 bases from J, with 13 bases in between. The CDR3 is 16 amino acids. Germline V gives CDR1 SEHNR, CDR2 FQNEAQ (reference sequence). The receptor's source is a man aged 18 to 30 who had mild COVID-19 (a few samples of this study predate the infection). Cell type and time point are not known. Sequencing input: PBMCs or a T cell subset sorted from them (not recorded which). V gene TRBV7-9 combines with J gene TRBJ2-2; D gene uncertain. Here the CDR3 reads CASSPALGPNTGELFF. CDR3 nucleotides: TGTGCCAGCAGCCCAGCTCTAGGCCCGAACACCGGGGAGCTGTTTTTT.